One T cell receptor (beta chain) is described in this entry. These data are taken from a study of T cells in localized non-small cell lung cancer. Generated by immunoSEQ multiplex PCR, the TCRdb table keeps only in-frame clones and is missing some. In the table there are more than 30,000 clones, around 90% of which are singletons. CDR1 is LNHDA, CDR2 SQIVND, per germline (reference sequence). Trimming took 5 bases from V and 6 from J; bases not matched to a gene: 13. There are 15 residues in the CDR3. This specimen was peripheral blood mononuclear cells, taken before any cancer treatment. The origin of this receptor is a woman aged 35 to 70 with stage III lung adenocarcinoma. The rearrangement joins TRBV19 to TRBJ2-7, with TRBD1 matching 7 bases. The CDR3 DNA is TGTGCCAGTAGTCAAGTAGGGGGCGAAGTCTCCGAGCAGTACTTC. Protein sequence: CASSQVGGEVSEQYF.